The clone carrying this T cell receptor (beta chain) was detected many times. Trimming took 0 bases from V and 0 from J, leaving 9 bases between them. The CDR3 has 16 amino acids. Amplifying from RNA transcripts, the study obtained TCR beta CDR3 regions. RT-PCR with HTBI primers came first, then second-round multiplex PCR. MiXCR was run by TCRdb on the multiplex PCR reads, yielding one entry per CDR3 protein. The sample has some 400,000 distinct CDR3 sequences, about 17% seen once. This entry is derived from a study of Graves' ophthalmopathy and Graves' hyperthyroidism. What was sequenced was peripheral blood. This clonotype was obtained from a woman between 18 and 29 years old with Graves' ophthalmopathy. The chain employs TRBV12-3 or TRBV12-4 and TRBJ1-3; D unclear. This chain's CDR3 is CASSLADIGSGNTIYF. The CDR3 DNA is TGTGCCAGCAGTTTAGCTGACATCGGCTCTGGAAACACCATATATTTT.